Listed below are T cell receptor beta chains from one sample, sequenced in a study of blood T cell repertoires in COVID-19. Generated by immunoSEQ multiplex PCR, the TCRdb table keeps only in-frame clones and is missing some. The sample gives 140,000 to 150,000 clones, more than 60% of which show up once; 1.9% is in the top ten. Sequenced input: peripheral blood. These receptors came from a woman aged 55-69 years with acute or convalescent COVID-19. Each CDR3 is given with its conserved first and last residue. A D gene is named only where the DNA matches it firmly. The size of a clone is reported for some rows only, either as once, few or many, or as a class for expanded clones.

J,size,V,D,CDR3,DNA
TRBJ1-1,NA,TRBV16,NA,CASSQSARGATFF,TGTGCCAGCAGCCAATCGGCCCGGGGGGCGACTTTCTTT
TRBJ2-7,NA,TRBV2,NA,CASRSPSYEQYF,TGTGCCAGCAGGAGCCCCTCCTACGAGCAGTACTTC
TRBJ1-2,NA,TRBV29-1,NA,CSVGGNYGYTF,TGCAGCGTGGGGGGGAATTATGGCTACACCTTC
TRBJ1-2,NA,TRBV20-1,NA,CSASGGTLNTF,TGCAGTGCTAGTGGCGGGACTCTAAACACCTTC
TRBJ1-2,few,TRBV4-2,NA,CASSQEEGRDGYTF,TGTGCCAGCAGCCAAGAGGAGGGGAGGGATGGCTACACCTTC
TRBJ2-7,NA,TRBV4-1,NA,CASSSQDSQYF,TGCGCCAGCAGCTCCCAGGACTCCCAGTACTTC
TRBJ1-1,NA,TRBV5-1,TRBD1,CASSLALFGGQGAEDTEAFF,TGCGCCAGCAGCTTGGCGTTGTTTGGGGGACAGGGGGCAGAGGACACTGAAGCTTTCTTT
TRBJ2-7,NA,TRBV28,TRBD1,CASSSPRTGYEQYF,TGTGCCAGCAGCTCCCCCCGGACAGGCTACGAGCAGTACTTC
TRBJ2-1,NA,TRBV6-6,TRBD2,CASSPGTSGITSSYNEQFF,TGTGCCAGCAGTCCCGGGACTAGCGGGATTACGAGCTCCTACAATGAGCAGTTCTTC
TRBJ2-2,once,TRBV9,TRBD2,CASSVGLAGVTGELFF,TGTGCCAGCAGCGTGGGACTAGCGGGAGTAACCGGGGAGCTGTTTTTT
TRBJ2-7,NA,TRBV5-1,NA,CASSLRARAYEQYF,TGCGCCAGCAGCTTACGAGCGCGCGCCTACGAGCAGTACTTC
TRBJ2-3,NA,TRBV21-1,NA,CASSRLAGVADTQYF,TGTGCCAGCAGCCGATTAGCGGGAGTTGCAGATACGCAGTATTTT
TRBJ1-6,few,TRBV6-5,NA,CASTWDTPWNSPLHF,TGTGCCAGCACCTGGGACACCCCTTGGAATTCACCCCTCCACTTT
TRBJ1-4,NA,TRBV5-1,NA,CASSDSGGASEKLFF,TGCGCCAGCAGCGACTCCGGGGGGGCGTCGGAAAAACTGTTTTTT
TRBJ2-2,NA,TRBV27,TRBD1,CASSLSHRGSFAGELFF,TGTGCCAGCAGTTTAAGCCACAGGGGAAGTTTCGCCGGGGAGCTGTTTTTT
TRBJ1-1,NA,TRBV28,TRBD1,CATGQGNTEAFF,TGTGCCACGGGACAGGGGAACACTGAAGCTTTCTTT
TRBJ2-1,NA,TRBV9,NA,CASSVGVERGEQFF,TGTGCCAGCAGCGTAGGGGTAGAAAGGGGTGAGCAGTTCTTC
TRBJ1-1,once,TRBV27,NA,CASSPLRGANTEAFF,TGTGCCAGCAGTCCACTCCGGGGGGCGAACACTGAAGCTTTCTTT
TRBJ2-1,once,TRBV12-5,NA,CASMSSYNEQFF,TGTGCTAGTATGAGCTCCTACAATGAGCAGTTCTTC
TRBJ2-1,once,TRBV19,TRBD2,CASSVGLTYNEQFF,TGTGCCAGTAGTGTGGGACTAACCTACAATGAGCAGTTCTTC
TRBJ2-7,NA,TRBV27,TRBD1,CASPGTVTYEQYF,TGTGCCAGTCCCGGGACAGTCACCTACGAGCAGTACTTC
TRBJ2-3,NA,TRBV6-5,TRBD1,CASRAGTVTDTQYF,TGTGCCAGCAGAGCCGGGACAGTCACAGATACGCAGTATTTT
TRBJ2-7,few,TRBV6-5,TRBD2,CASRKRLAAYEQYF,TGTGCCAGCAGGAAGCGTCTAGCGGCCTACGAGCAGTACTTC
TRBJ2-7,NA,TRBV2,TRBD1,CASSTGTGVSYEQYF,TGTGCCAGCAGTACCGGGACAGGGGTCTCCTACGAGCAGTACTTC
TRBJ2-1,NA,TRBV5-4,TRBD2,CASSPGTSRSGEQFF,TGTGCCAGCAGCCCCGGGACTAGTCGGTCGGGTGAGCAGTTCTTC
TRBJ1-2,NA,TRBV29-1,TRBD1,CSVTGGDRVSYGYTF,TGCAGCGTTACTGGGGGCGACAGGGTTAGCTATGGCTACACCTTC
TRBJ2-1,NA,TRBV27,NA,CASIPSSYNEQFF,TGTGCCAGCATTCCTAGCTCCTACAATGAGCAGTTCTTC
TRBJ2-7,NA,TRBV4-2,TRBD2,CASSQISGGSYEQYF,TGTGCCAGCAGCCAGATTAGCGGGGGATCCTACGAGCAGTACTTC
TRBJ2-7,NA,TRBV11-2,TRBD1,CASSLEGDRGPTYEQYF,TGTGCCAGCAGCTTAGAGGGGGACAGGGGGCCTACCTACGAGCAGTACTTC
TRBJ2-1,NA,TRBV14,NA,CASSQTGYNEQFF,TGTGCCAGCAGCCAAACAGGGTACAATGAGCAGTTCTTC
TRBJ1-1,NA,TRBV11-3,NA,CASSFSLDTEAFF,TGTGCCAGCAGCTTTTCTTTAGACACTGAAGCTTTCTTT